This paragraph covers one T cell receptor (beta chain) sequence. Its target is unknown. CDR3 length: 15 amino acids. The V gene's germline CDR1 is MDHEN and CDR2 SYDVKM. V shed 4 bases, J shed 3 bases, and the junction held 6 bases outside the gene matches. MiXCR, run by TCRdb on the reads, gives a single entry per CDR3 protein. The table has 300,000 to 400,000 distinct CDR3 sequences, 25% to 30% seen once. These data are taken from a study of T cell repertoires in cytomegalovirus infection. The TCR originated in a human donor in good health (CMV status not recorded). Some clones in this sample may be carry-over from other donors' samples. This specimen was cultured PBMCs, taken from culture after CMV antigen stimulation. The V and J genes are TRBV28 and TRBJ1-2, with 9 nucleotides matching TRBD1. The CDR3 DNA sequence: TGTGCCAGCAGTTCAGTAGGACAGGGGCACTATGGCTACACCTTC. Translation gives CASSSVGQGHYGYTF.